Listed here are 4 T cell receptor beta chains from one sample, sequenced in a study of metastatic and nonmetastatic thyroid tumors. MiXCR re-clonotyped the PCR reads for TCRdb. This table holds almost 7,500 clones, roughly 28% found once. No treatment had been given to any patient before thyroid surgery. The sequencing input was adjacent normal tissue. The receptors were sampled from a male donor with papillary thyroid cancer or a benign thyroid nodule (not recorded which). Some clones in this sample may be carry-over from other donors' samples.

This chain connects TRBV6-7 to TRBJ1-1; tentative D call: TRBD1 (5 bases). TRBV6-7 is an open reading frame whose function is uncertain. The CDR3 runs to 16 residues. V shed 0 bases and J shed 4 bases, with 15 bases lying between them. The CDR3: CASSYSYRGVVTEAFF. The CDR3 DNA sequence: TGTGCCAGCAGTTACTCATACCGGGGGGTGGTCACTGAAGCTTTCTTT.

In its sample, this clone was seen a few times. The chain carries TRBV2 and TRBJ2-1, with 7 positions matching TRBD2. The V gene end was trimmed by 8 bases and the J gene end by 7 bases; junction bases not matched to a gene: 8. The CDR3 runs to 13 residues. Per the germline V gene, CDR1 is SNHLY and CDR2 is FYNNEI. CDR3 amino acids: CASFVGGLNEQFF. As DNA, the CDR3 is TGTGCCAGCTTTGTGGGAGGGCTGAATGAGCAGTTCTTC.

Many counts were recorded for this clone. The rearrangement links TRBV27 to TRBJ2-7; D unclear. CDR1 and CDR2 (germline): MNHEY, SMNVEV (reference sequence). This CDR3 spans 10 amino acids. The V end lost 2 bases, the J end lost 6 bases, and 2 bases lay between the germline ends. This CDR3 reads CASSLLEQYF. The CDR3 DNA follows: TGTGCCAGCAGTTTACTCGAGCAGTACTTC.

This chain uses TRBV5-1 with TRBJ2-7; D may be TRBD2 (5 bases). Germline values: CDR1 SGHRS, CDR2 YFSETQ. Trimming removed 4 bases at V and 3 bases at J, with 14 bases between. The CDR3 sequence is 14 residues long. CDR3 in amino acids: CASSAGQDGYEQYF. As DNA, the CDR3 is TGCGCCAGCAGCGCGGGTCAGGATGGCTACGAGCAGTACTTC. The entire variable domain, with the rest obtained from reference TRBV5-1 and TRBJ2-7, is as follows: KAGVTQTPRYLIKTRGQQVTLSCSPISGHRSVSWYQQTPGQGLQFLFEYFSETQRNKGNFPGRFSGRQFSNSRSEMNVSTLELGDSALYLCASSAGQDGYEQYFGPGTRLTVT.